Following are 12 T cell receptor beta chains from one sample sequenced in a study of OX40 agonist ivuxolimab in advanced cancers. The assay was immunoSEQ multiplex PCR, and TCRdb's table has in-frame clones only and misses some. The sample includes 20,000 to 25,000 clones, over 80% of them seen just once. The source was CD4+ or CD8+ T cells sorted from blood, collected in a trial of the OX40 agonist ivuxolimab. The receptors shown here come from an adult with an advanced solid tumor such as melanoma, head and neck, liver or kidney cancer.

This chain connects TRBV30 to TRBJ1-1; possibly TRBD1 for D (5 bases). Germline CDR1 GTSNPN, CDR2 SVGIG (reference sequence). Trimming stripped 1 base from V and 1 base from J, with 10 bases between. The CDR3 length is 14 residues. The CDR3 here is CAWSDPDRNTEAFF. The CDR3, as DNA: TGTGCCTGGAGTGATCCAGACAGGAACACTGAAGCTTTCTTT.

This clone was counted a single time. This chain uses TRBV6-1 with TRBJ2-2, with TRBD2 identical over 7 bases. The CDR3 contains 17 residues. V shed 1 base and J 4 bases; nucleotides not matched to a gene: 9. CDR1 and CDR2 (germline): MNHNS, SASEGT. The CDR3 loop reads CASSEEIGEGTTGELFF. The CDR3 DNA reads as TGTGCCAGCAGTGAAGAGATAGGGGAGGGAACCACCGGGGAGCTGTTTTTT.

Here the CDR3 reads CASSAQGYDEQYF. CDR3 DNA sequence: TGCGCCAGCAGTGCACAGGGATACGACGAGCAGTACTTC. The V and J genes are TRBV10-2 and TRBJ2-7, with a weak D call TRBD1 (6 bases). This CDR3 comprises 13 residues. V dropped 4 bases and J dropped 5 bases, with 12 bases sitting between them. CDR1 is WSHSY, CDR2 SAAADI, per germline.

The DNA of the CDR3 is TGTGCCAGCAGTGAATCGAGGGGCAGCACCGGGGAGCTGTTTTTT. As protein: CASSESRGSTGELFF. The chain has TRBV25-1 and TRBJ2-2; D is possibly TRBD1 or TRBD2 (5 bases each). CDR3 length equals 15 residues. V shed 1 base and J shed 4 bases, with 10 bases lying between them. Germline CDR1 is MGHDK and CDR2 is SYGVNS.

The chain couples TRBV19 to TRBJ1-5, with D perhaps TRBD1 (5 bases). The V end was cut by 6 bases, the J end by 4 bases, with 10 bases between. The V gene's germline CDR1 is LNHDA and CDR2 SQIVND (reference sequence). The CDR3 totals 13 residues. CDR3 region: CASSGTLNQPQHF. In DNA, the CDR3 is TGTGCCAGTAGCGGGACTTTAAATCAGCCCCAGCATTTT.

CDR3 amino acids: CASSDPEGSYTF. In nucleotides, the CDR3 is TGTGCCAGCAGTGACCCCGAGGGTAGCTACACCTTC. The J gene is TRBJ1-2, the V gene TRBV2; D is uncertain. The germline V gene has CDR1 SNHLY and CDR2 FYNNEI. The V and J ends lost 3 bases and 9 bases respectively, with 11 bases between them. The CDR3 sequence is 12 residues long.

The rearrangement links TRBV7-9 to TRBJ2-7; 7 bases line up with TRBD1. The CDR3 has 13 amino acids. Trimming took 1 base from V and 5 from J; bases not matched to a gene: 2. The germline V gene has CDR1 SEHNR and CDR2 FQNEAQ (reference sequence). The CDR3 is CASSLEGADEQYF. Here the CDR3 DNA reads TGTGCCAGCAGCTTAGAGGGGGCGGACGAGCAGTACTTC.

Details on this clone: The same CDR3 is also encoded by other DNA sequences in this sample. J is TRBJ1-2 and V is TRBV5-1; tentative D call: TRBD1 (5 bases). Trimming pared 0 bases from V and 5 bases from J, leaving 5 bases between. The length of the CDR3 is 12 residues. Germline V gene lookup returns CDR1 SGHRS and CDR2 YFSETQ. CDR3 DNA: TGCGCCAGCAGCTTGGAGGGGTATGGCTACACCTTC. Its translation: CASSLEGYGYTF.

The chain uses TRBV2 and TRBJ1-4, with TRBD1 as a possible D gene (5 bases). CDR1 SNHLY and CDR2 FYNNEI come from the germline V gene. V lost 7 bases and J 7 bases, leaving 16 bases between the germline ends. This CDR3 is 14 amino acids long. CDR3 region: CASNGRGGGEKLFF. CDR3 nucleotide sequence: TGTGCCAGCAACGGGAGGGGAGGCGGTGAAAAACTGTTTTTT.

This clone was counted a single time. The V call is TRBV5-4, the J call TRBJ2-5, with D hard to call. V was trimmed by 2 bases and J by 4 bases, leaving 9 bases between them. Germline lookup yields CDR1 SGHNT and CDR2 YYREEE (reference sequence). This CDR3 spans 13 amino acids. CDR3 DNA sequence: TGTGCCAGCAGCTTCGGAGTAGGAGAGACCCAGTACTTC. Its protein is CASSFGVGETQYF.

The chain combines TRBV27 with TRBJ2-2, with 7 bases matching TRBD2. Germline V gene sequence: CDR1 MNHEY, CDR2 SMNVEV (reference sequence). The CDR3 sequence is 16 residues long. J was trimmed by 3 bases and V by 5 bases; bases with no gene match: 9. The CDR3: CASSPQAGRHTGELFF. The CDR3 DNA is TGTGCCAGCAGTCCACAAGCGGGGAGGCACACCGGGGAGCTGTTTTTT.

The CDR3 protein is CASSYGTGGNEQFF. The CDR3 DNA is TGTGCCAGCAGCTATGGGACAGGGGGGAATGAGCAGTTCTTC. This chain uses TRBV11-3 with TRBJ2-1; 11 positions match TRBD1. V was pared by 4 bases and J by 7 bases, with 3 bases of the junction left unmatched. CDR1 and CDR2 from the germline V gene are SGHNT and YENEEA. The CDR3 contains 14 residues.